The source of this TCR beta chain is a study of T cell responses to AZD1222 COVID-19 vaccine. Findings and limits, study-wide: Only a handful of AZD1222 recipients, roughly 6 in all, had baseline seropositivity. Two doses of AZD1222 preceded a rise in Spike-specific TCR breadth and depth. In the spike-specific TCR repertoire, nearly half reportedly target unmutated variant regions. The sample set comprised mostly white British donors with more females, and clonal diversity was possibly underestimated.

Data came from immunoSEQ multiplex PCR; TCRdb stores just in-frame clones and leaves some out. The top ten clones hold roughly a sixth of a sample with roughly 120,000 clones, approximately 85% of them seen once. This clone has just a few counts. Its antigen is currently unknown. This specimen was peripheral blood, taken on day 0 of MenACWY control vaccination. This sequence was found in an adult in good health.

CDR3 loop: CASSFEGQPQHF. CDR3 DNA: TGTGCCAGCAGTTTTGAGGGTCAGCCCCAGCATTTT. The chain carries TRBV28 and TRBJ1-5, with no clear D. Trimming cost V 3 bases and J 6 bases, with 6 bases left between them. Germline V gives CDR1 MDHEN, CDR2 SYDVKM. CDR3 size: 12 residues. Variable domain in full (rest from reference TRBV28 and TRBJ1-5): DVKVTQSSRYLVKRTGEKVFLECVQDMDHENMFWYRQDPGLGLRLIYFSYDVKMKEKGDIPEGYSVSREKKERFSLILESASTNQTSMYLCASSFEGQPQHFGDGTRLSIL.